A selection of T cell receptor beta chains follows, all from one sample in a study of blood T cell repertoires in COVID-19. Profiling relied on immunoSEQ multiplex PCR, and the TCRdb table lists in-frame clones only, not all of them. The sample has around 200,000 clones; about 88% are singletons. The sequenced sample consisted of PBMCs or T cells enriched from blood (not recorded which). The source is a woman aged 25-40 years who had been exposed to COVID-19. Both conserved end residues are part of each CDR3. D genes are given only for firm matches. Clone sizes are given selectively: once, few, many, or a class where the clone is expanded.

DNA: TGTGCCAGCAGCCAAGCACTGCGGGGGGGAATCGAGCAGTACTTC; CDR3: CASSQALRGGIEQYF; J: TRBJ2-7; size: NA; V: TRBV4-2; D: TRBD2
DNA: TGTGCCATTAGAGGGGAGGGCGGCAATCAGCCCCAGCATTTT; CDR3: CAIRGEGGNQPQHF; J: TRBJ1-5; size: NA; V: TRBV10-3; D: NA
DNA: TGCGCCAGCAGTGAGGACTGGGTGGAAAAACTGTTTTTT; CDR3: CASSEDWVEKLFF; J: TRBJ1-4; size: NA; V: TRBV10-2; D: NA
DNA: TGCGCCAGCAGCTTGGAGACGGGCTCTGGGGCCAACGTCCTGACTTTC; CDR3: CASSLETGSGANVLTF; J: TRBJ2-6; size: NA; V: TRBV5-1; D: NA
DNA: TGTGCCAGCAGCCCCGGGACAACCTCTGGAAACACCATATATTTT; CDR3: CASSPGTTSGNTIYF; J: TRBJ1-3; size: NA; V: TRBV6-5; D: NA
DNA: TGTGCCAGCAGTGCCACCTATGAAGACCTAGATCAGCCCCAGCATTTT; CDR3: CASSATYEDLDQPQHF; J: TRBJ1-5; size: NA; V: TRBV6-4; D: NA
DNA: TGTGCCAGCAGTGAATTATCACGAGGTACCGGGGAGCTGTTTTTT; CDR3: CASSELSRGTGELFF; J: TRBJ2-2; size: once; V: TRBV2; D: NA
DNA: TGTGCCAGCAGCTTCTCAGCGGGGGGTCACACAGATACGCAGTATTTT; CDR3: CASSFSAGGHTDTQYF; J: TRBJ2-3; size: NA; V: TRBV5-4; D: TRBD2
DNA: TGTGCCAGCAGCCAAGGCACAGGGGGCAGAAATTCACCCCTCCACTTT; CDR3: CASSQGTGGRNSPLHF; J: TRBJ1-6; size: NA; V: TRBV3-1/TRBV3-2; D: TRBD1
DNA: TGTGCCAGTAGGGAACAGGGGGCAGGCTCCTACGAGCAGTACTTC; CDR3: CASREQGAGSYEQYF; J: TRBJ2-7; size: NA; V: TRBV19; D: TRBD1
DNA: TGTGCCAGCAGCTTGATGGTAGGACTAGCGACGGTAGGTGAGCAGTTCTTC; CDR3: CASSLMVGLATVGEQFF; J: TRBJ2-1; size: NA; V: TRBV5-8; D: TRBD2
DNA: TGCGCCAGCAGCGGGACAGACAGATACGAGCAGTACTTC; CDR3: CASSGTDRYEQYF; J: TRBJ2-7; size: NA; V: TRBV10-1; D: TRBD1
DNA: TGCAGTGCTAGTGGTGTCAGGGGGCAAACTGAAGCTTTCTTT; CDR3: CSASGVRGQTEAFF; J: TRBJ1-1; size: NA; V: TRBV20-1; D: TRBD1
DNA: TGTGCCAGCAGCTCCGGGGCAGGGGCGGGAAACACCATATATTTT; CDR3: CASSSGAGAGNTIYF; J: TRBJ1-3; size: NA; V: TRBV7-2; D: NA
DNA: TGTGCCAGCAGCCAAGGTGTCAGGGGGAATGGCTACACCTTC; CDR3: CASSQGVRGNGYTF; J: TRBJ1-2; size: NA; V: TRBV3-1/TRBV3-2; D: TRBD1
DNA: TGCAGTGCTCCGAGGCAGGGGGAAGCTTTCTTT; CDR3: CSAPRQGEAFF; J: TRBJ1-1; size: NA; V: TRBV20-1; D: NA
DNA: TGTGCCAGCAGGATCACAGGGCAGGCTGGCAATGAGCAGTTCTTC; CDR3: CASRITGQAGNEQFF; J: TRBJ2-1; size: NA; V: TRBV2; D: NA
DNA: TGTGCCAGCAGCCGAGAAGGGGGACATTCACCCCTCCACTTT; CDR3: CASSREGGHSPLHF; J: TRBJ1-6; size: NA; V: TRBV7-9; D: NA
DNA: TGTGCCATAAGGGCGCAGGTGGGGACAGGGTCCTACGAGCAGTACTTC; CDR3: CAIRAQVGTGSYEQYF; J: TRBJ2-7; size: NA; V: TRBV10-3; D: TRBD1
DNA: TGTGCCAGCAGTGATTTCCGGGGTGAGCAGTTCTTC; CDR3: CASSDFRGEQFF; J: TRBJ2-1; size: NA; V: TRBV27; D: NA
DNA: TGTGCCAGTATAAGGGGCAGATATAGCAATCAGCCCCAGCATTTT; CDR3: CASIRGRYSNQPQHF; J: TRBJ1-5; size: NA; V: TRBV19; D: NA
DNA: TGTGCCAGCAGCGGCGGACAGGGAGGCAATCAGCCCCAGCATTTT; CDR3: CASSGGQGGNQPQHF; J: TRBJ1-5; size: few; V: TRBV5-5; D: TRBD1
DNA: TGTGCCTGGAGCCAGGGGGCTGGCACCGGGGAGCTGTTTTTT; CDR3: CAWSQGAGTGELFF; J: TRBJ2-2; size: NA; V: TRBV30; D: TRBD1
DNA: TGCGCCAGCAGCTCGCGACAGAGCTACGAGCAGTACTTC; CDR3: CASSSRQSYEQYF; J: TRBJ2-7; size: NA; V: TRBV5-1; D: NA
DNA: TGTGCCAGCAGCTTAGCGTCTAGCGGGGGGGGTTACGAGCAGTACTTC; CDR3: CASSLASSGGGYEQYF; J: TRBJ2-7; size: NA; V: TRBV7-8; D: TRBD2
DNA: TGCGCCAGCAGCTCGGGACAGGGAGGCTATGGCTACACCTTC; CDR3: CASSSGQGGYGYTF; J: TRBJ1-2; size: once; V: TRBV5-1; D: TRBD1
DNA: TGTGCCAGCAGCGTAGGGACAGATCTTAACTATGGCTACACCTTC; CDR3: CASSVGTDLNYGYTF; J: TRBJ1-2; size: few; V: TRBV9; D: NA
DNA: TGTGCCAGCAGTTTGGGAGGGGGAGGTGATAGTGAAAAACTGTTTTTT; CDR3: CASSLGGGGDSEKLFF; J: TRBJ1-4; size: NA; V: TRBV3-1/TRBV3-2; D: NA
DNA: TGCGCCAGCAGCACCGGGACAGGGTCGGTCACCTTC; CDR3: CASSTGTGSVTF; J: TRBJ1-2; size: NA; V: TRBV5-1; D: TRBD1
DNA: TGTGCCAGCAGAATAGGACAGGCGACTGAAGCTTTCTTT; CDR3: CASRIGQATEAFF; J: TRBJ1-1; size: NA; V: TRBV2; D: TRBD1
DNA: TGTGCCAGCAGTGAACTATGGGGCGTTGGGAACACTGAAGCTTTCTTT; CDR3: CASSELWGVGNTEAFF; J: TRBJ1-1; size: few; V: TRBV6-1; D: NA
DNA: TGTGCCAGCTCCCCCGGTGAGGAAGAGACCCAGTACTTC; CDR3: CASSPGEEETQYF; J: TRBJ2-5; size: NA; V: TRBV18; D: NA
DNA: TGCGCCAGCGGCCTCGGGGGAATGGGAGAAAAACTGTTTTTT; CDR3: CASGLGGMGEKLFF; J: TRBJ1-4; size: NA; V: TRBV5-1; D: NA
DNA: TGTGCCAGCAGTGATCAGACTGGAGTTGGCTACAATGAGCAGTTCTTC; CDR3: CASSDQTGVGYNEQFF; J: TRBJ2-1; size: NA; V: TRBV25-1; D: NA
DNA: TGTGCCACCAGCTCCCCACAGGGGGTTCAGCCCCAGCATTTT; CDR3: CATSSPQGVQPQHF; J: TRBJ1-5; size: NA; V: TRBV15; D: TRBD1
DNA: TGTGCCAGCAGTTTAGTGCAGGGGGCACTTGGCTACACCTTC; CDR3: CASSLVQGALGYTF; J: TRBJ1-2; size: NA; V: TRBV28; D: TRBD1
DNA: TGCGCCAGCAACACGGGACAGGGAATTTCTGAAAAACTGTTTTTT; CDR3: CASNTGQGISEKLFF; J: TRBJ1-4; size: NA; V: TRBV5-1; D: TRBD1
DNA: TGTGCCAGCAGTAAGAAACAGGGGCGGTATAATTCACCCCTCCACTTT; CDR3: CASSKKQGRYNSPLHF; J: TRBJ1-6; size: NA; V: TRBV27; D: TRBD1
DNA: TGTGCCACCAGTGATTTACAGGGGGCGTGGAACACCGGGGAGCTGTTTTTT; CDR3: CATSDLQGAWNTGELFF; J: TRBJ2-2; size: once; V: TRBV24-1; D: TRBD1
DNA: TGTGCCAGTAGTTTCGGACAGTTTGAAGCTTTCTTT; CDR3: CASSFGQFEAFF; J: TRBJ1-1; size: NA; V: TRBV19; D: NA
DNA: TGTGCCAGCAGCTTACAGAACACTGAAGCTTTCTTT; CDR3: CASSLQNTEAFF; J: TRBJ1-1; size: few; V: TRBV11-2; D: NA
DNA: TGTGCCAGCAGTCAACAGATCCAACAGCCCCAGCATTTT; CDR3: CASSQQIQQPQHF; J: TRBJ1-5; size: NA; V: TRBV12-3/TRBV12-4; D: NA
DNA: TGTGCCAGCAGGCCCCCTGCTACTCTTATGAGGCCCCAGCATTTT; CDR3: CASRPPATLMRPQHF; J: TRBJ1-5; size: NA; V: TRBV28; D: NA
DNA: TGTGCCAGCAGCGGACCCCAAGTAGCGGGGGGAGGGAGCGTAGATACGCAGTATTTT; CDR3: CASSGPQVAGGGSVDTQYF; J: TRBJ2-3; size: NA; V: TRBV2; D: TRBD2
DNA: TGTGCCAGCAGCTTACGCGGGGCGAACACCGGGGAGCTGTTTTTT; CDR3: CASSLRGANTGELFF; J: TRBJ2-2; size: once; V: TRBV7-3; D: NA
DNA: TGTGCCATCAGTTTAGAGGGGGCAACCGGGGAGCTGTTTTTT; CDR3: CAISLEGATGELFF; J: TRBJ2-2; size: NA; V: TRBV10-3; D: TRBD1
DNA: TGTGCCAGCACCATGTTATCCGCACAGGGCTACTACATCCCCGGGGAGCTGTTTTTT; CDR3: CASTMLSAQGYYIPGELFF; J: TRBJ2-2; size: once; V: TRBV7-9; D: NA
DNA: TGTGCCAGCAGCCCCGATCGGACAGGGACAGATACGCAGTATTTT; CDR3: CASSPDRTGTDTQYF; J: TRBJ2-3; size: NA; V: TRBV13; D: TRBD1
DNA: TGTGCCAGCTCACCACTACAAGGGACAGACTATGGCTACACCTTC; CDR3: CASSPLQGTDYGYTF; J: TRBJ1-2; size: NA; V: TRBV18; D: TRBD1
DNA: TGTGCCTGGAGGACTAGCGGGGGGCGAGGCGGGGAGCTGTTTTTT; CDR3: CAWRTSGGRGGELFF; J: TRBJ2-2; size: few; V: TRBV30; D: TRBD2
DNA: TGCGCCAGCAGCTTGGGGGACAGGGTTAATGAGCAGTTCTTC; CDR3: CASSLGDRVNEQFF; J: TRBJ2-1; size: NA; V: TRBV5-1; D: TRBD1
DNA: TGTGCCAGCAGCTCAAGCTTTTTCGGAAACACCATATATTTT; CDR3: CASSSSFFGNTIYF; J: TRBJ1-3; size: NA; V: TRBV21-1; D: NA
DNA: TGTGCCAGCAGCCAAGTTGGACAGGGGGGGGGTTATTCACCCCTCCACTTT; CDR3: CASSQVGQGGGYSPLHF; J: TRBJ1-6; size: NA; V: TRBV3-1/TRBV3-2; D: TRBD1
DNA: TGCGCCAGCAGCTTGGGACCTAGCGGGGGTTCCTACAATGAGCAGTTCTTC; CDR3: CASSLGPSGGSYNEQFF; J: TRBJ2-1; size: NA; V: TRBV5-1; D: TRBD2